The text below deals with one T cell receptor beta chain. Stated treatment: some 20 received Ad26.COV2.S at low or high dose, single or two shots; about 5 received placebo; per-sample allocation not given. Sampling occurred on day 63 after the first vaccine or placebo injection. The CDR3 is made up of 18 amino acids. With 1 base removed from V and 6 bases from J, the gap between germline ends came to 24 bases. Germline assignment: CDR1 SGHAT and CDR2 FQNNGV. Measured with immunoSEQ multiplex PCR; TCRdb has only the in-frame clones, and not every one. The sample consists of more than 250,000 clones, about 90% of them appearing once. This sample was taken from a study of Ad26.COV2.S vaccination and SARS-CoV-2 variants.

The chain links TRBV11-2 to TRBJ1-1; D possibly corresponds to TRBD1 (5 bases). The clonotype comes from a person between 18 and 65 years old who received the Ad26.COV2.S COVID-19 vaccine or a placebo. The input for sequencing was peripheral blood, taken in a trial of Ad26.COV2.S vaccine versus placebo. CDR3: CASSLVPQGGGKRAEAFF. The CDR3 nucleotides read TGTGCCAGCAGCTTAGTACCCCAGGGTGGGGGGAAGAGGGCTGAAGCTTTCTTT.